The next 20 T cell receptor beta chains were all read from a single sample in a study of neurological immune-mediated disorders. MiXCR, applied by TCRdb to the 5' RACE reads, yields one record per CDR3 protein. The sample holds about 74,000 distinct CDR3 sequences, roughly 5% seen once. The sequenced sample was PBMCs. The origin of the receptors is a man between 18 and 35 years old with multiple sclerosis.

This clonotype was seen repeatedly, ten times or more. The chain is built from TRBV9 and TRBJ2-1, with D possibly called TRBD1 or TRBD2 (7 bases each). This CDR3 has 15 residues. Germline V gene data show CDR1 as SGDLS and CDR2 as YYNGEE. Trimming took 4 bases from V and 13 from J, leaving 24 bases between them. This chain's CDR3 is CASSPEAGGGPPQFF. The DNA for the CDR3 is TGTGCCAGCAGCCCCGAGGCAGGGGGGGGACCCCCCCAGTTCTTC.

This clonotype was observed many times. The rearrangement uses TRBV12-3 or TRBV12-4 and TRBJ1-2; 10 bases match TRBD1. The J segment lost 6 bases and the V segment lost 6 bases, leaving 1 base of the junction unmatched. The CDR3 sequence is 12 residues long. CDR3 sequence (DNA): TGTGCCAGCAGGGGACAGGGGCATGGCTACACCTTC. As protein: CASRGQGHGYTF.

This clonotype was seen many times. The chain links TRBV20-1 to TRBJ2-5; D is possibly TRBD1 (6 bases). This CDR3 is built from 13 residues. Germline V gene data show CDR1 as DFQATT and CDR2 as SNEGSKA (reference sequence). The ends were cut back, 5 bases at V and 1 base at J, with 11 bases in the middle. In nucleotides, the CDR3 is TGCAGTGCTCCTCAAGGGGGCCAAGAGACCCAGTACTTC. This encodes CSAPQGGQETQYF.

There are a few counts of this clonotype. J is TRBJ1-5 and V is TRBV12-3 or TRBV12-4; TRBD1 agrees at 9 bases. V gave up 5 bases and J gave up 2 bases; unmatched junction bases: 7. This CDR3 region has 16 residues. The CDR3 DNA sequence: TGTGCCAGCAGTCCCGACAGGGGGGGTGGCAATCAGCCCCAGCATTTT. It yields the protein CASSPDRGGGNQPQHF.

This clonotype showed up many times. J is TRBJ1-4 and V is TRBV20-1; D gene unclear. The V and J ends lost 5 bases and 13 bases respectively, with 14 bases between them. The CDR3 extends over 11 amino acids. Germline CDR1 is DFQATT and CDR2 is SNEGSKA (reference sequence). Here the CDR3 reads CSARLSRLLFF. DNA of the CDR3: TGCAGTGCTCGACTCTCCAGGTTACTGTTTTTT.

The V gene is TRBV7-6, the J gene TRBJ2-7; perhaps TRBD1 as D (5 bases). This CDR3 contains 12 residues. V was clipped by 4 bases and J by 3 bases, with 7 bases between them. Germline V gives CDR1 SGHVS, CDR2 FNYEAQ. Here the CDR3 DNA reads TGTGCCAGCAGCTCGACAGACTACGAGCAGTACTTC. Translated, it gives CASSSTDYEQYF.

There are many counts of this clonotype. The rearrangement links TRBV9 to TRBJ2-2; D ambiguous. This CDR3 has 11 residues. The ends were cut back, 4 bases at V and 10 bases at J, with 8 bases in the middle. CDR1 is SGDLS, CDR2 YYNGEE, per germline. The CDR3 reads CASSPHEELFF. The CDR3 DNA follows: TGTGCCAGCAGCCCACATGAGGAGCTGTTTTTT.

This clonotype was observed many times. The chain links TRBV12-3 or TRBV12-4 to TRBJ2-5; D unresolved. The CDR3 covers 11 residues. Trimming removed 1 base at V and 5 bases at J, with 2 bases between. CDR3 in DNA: TGTGCCAGCAGTTTAGTCGAGACCCAGTACTTC. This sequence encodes CASSLVETQYF.

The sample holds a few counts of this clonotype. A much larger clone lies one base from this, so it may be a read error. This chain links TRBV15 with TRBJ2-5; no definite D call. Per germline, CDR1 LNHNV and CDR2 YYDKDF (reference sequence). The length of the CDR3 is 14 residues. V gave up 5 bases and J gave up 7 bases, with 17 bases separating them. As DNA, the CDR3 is TGTGCCACCAGCTCCTCGGAAAGCCCAGGGACCCAGTACTTC. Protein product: CATSSSESPGTQYF.

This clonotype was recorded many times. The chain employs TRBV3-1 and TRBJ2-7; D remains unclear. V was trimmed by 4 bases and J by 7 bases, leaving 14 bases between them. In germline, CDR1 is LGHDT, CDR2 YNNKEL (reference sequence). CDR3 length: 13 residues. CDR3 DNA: TGTGCCAGCAGCCCCCAATGGTCCGGTGAGCAGTACTTC. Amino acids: CASSPQWSGEQYF.

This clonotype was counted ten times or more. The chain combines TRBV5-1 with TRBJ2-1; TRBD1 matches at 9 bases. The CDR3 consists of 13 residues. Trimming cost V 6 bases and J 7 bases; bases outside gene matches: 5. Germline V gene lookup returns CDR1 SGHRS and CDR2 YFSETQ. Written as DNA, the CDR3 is TGCGCCAGCACCGGGACAGGGCTAAATGAGCAGTTCTTC. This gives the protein CASTGTGLNEQFF. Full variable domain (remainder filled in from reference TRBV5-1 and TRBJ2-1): KAGVTQTPRYLIKTRGQQVTLSCSPISGHRSVSWYQQTPGQGLQFLFEYFSETQRNKGNFPGRFSGRQFSNSRSEMNVSTLELGDSALYLCASTGTGLNEQFFGPGTRLTVL.

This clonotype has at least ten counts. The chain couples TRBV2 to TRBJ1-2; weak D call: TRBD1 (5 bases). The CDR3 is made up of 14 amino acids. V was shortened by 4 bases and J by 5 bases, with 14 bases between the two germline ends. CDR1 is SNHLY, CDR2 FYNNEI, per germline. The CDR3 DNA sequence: TGTGCCAGCAGTGTTCCTGGGGCGGAGTATGGCTACACCTTC. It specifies CASSVPGAEYGYTF.

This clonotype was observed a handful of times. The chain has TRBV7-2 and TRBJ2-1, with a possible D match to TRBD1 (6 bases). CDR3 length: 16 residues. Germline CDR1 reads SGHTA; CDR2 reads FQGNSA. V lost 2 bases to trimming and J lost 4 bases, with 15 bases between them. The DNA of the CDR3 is TGTGCCAGCAGCTTAACGGGACAAACACCTTACAATGAGCAGTTCTTC. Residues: CASSLTGQTPYNEQFF.

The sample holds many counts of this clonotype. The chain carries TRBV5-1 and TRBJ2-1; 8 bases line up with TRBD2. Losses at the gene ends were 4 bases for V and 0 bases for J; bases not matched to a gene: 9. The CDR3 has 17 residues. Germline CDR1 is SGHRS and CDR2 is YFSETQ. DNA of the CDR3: TGCGCCAGCAGCCAACCGGGGGGGTACAGCTCCTACAATGAGCAGTTCTTC. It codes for CASSQPGGYSSYNEQFF.

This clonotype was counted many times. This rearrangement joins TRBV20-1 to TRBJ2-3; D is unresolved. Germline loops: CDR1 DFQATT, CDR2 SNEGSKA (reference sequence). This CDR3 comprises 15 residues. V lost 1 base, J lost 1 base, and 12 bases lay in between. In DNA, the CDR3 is TGCAGTGCTAGAGGAGTCTGGGAAGGCACAGATACGCAGTATTTT. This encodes CSARGVWEGTDTQYF.

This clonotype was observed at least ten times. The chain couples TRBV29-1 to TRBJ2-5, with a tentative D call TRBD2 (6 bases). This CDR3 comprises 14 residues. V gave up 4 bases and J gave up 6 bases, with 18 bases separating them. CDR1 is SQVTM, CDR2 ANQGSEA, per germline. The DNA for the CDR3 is TGCAGCGTTGTGGAACATGGGGGGATCAAGACCCAGTACTTC. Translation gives CSVVEHGGIKTQYF.

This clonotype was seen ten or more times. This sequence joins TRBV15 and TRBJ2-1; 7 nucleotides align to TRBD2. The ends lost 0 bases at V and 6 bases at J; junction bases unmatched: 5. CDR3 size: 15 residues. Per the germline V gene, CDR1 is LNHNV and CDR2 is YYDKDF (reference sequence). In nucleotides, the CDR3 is TGTGCCACCAGCAGAGATCGGGGGGTCTTCAATGAGCAGTTCTTC. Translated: CATSRDRGVFNEQFF. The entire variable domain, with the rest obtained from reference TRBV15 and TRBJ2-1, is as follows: DAMVIQNPRYQVTQFGKPVTLSCSQTLNHNVMYWYQQKSSQAPKLLFHYYDKDFNNEADTPDNFQSRRPNTSFCFLDIRSPGLGDTAMYLCATSRDRGVFNEQFFGPGTRLTVL.

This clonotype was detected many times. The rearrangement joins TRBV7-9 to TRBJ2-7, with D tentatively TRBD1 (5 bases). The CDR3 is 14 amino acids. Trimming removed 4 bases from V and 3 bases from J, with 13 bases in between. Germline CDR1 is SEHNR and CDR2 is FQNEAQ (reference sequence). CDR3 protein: CASSSRDSIYEQYF. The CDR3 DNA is TGTGCCAGCAGCTCCCGTGACAGTATCTACGAGCAGTACTTC.

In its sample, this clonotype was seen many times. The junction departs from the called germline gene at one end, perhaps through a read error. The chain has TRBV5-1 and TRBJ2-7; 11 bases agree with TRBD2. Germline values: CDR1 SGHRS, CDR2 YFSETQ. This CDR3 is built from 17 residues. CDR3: CASTLGQHSGGAREQYF. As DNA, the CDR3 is TGCGCCAGCACCTTGGGCCAACATAGCGGGGGGGCCCGGGAGCAGTACTTC. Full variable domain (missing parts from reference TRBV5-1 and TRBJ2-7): KAGVTQTPRYLIKTRGQQVTLSCSPISGHRSVSWYQQTPGQGLQFLFEYFSETQRNKGNFPGRFSGRQFSNSRSEMNVSTLELGDSALYLCASTLGQHSGGAREQYFGPGTRLTVT.

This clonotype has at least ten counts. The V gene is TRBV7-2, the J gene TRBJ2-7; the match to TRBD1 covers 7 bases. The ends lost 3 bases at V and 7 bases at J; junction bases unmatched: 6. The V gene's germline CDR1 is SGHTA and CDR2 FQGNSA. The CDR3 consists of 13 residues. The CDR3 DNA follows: TGTGCCAGCAGCTTTTTGTCAGGGGGAGAGCAGTACTTC. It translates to CASSFLSGGEQYF.